This T cell receptor (beta chain) was recorded in a study of blood T cell repertoires in COVID-19. The CDR3 is 15 residues long. Germline CDR1 reads SEHNR; CDR2 reads FQNEAQ (reference sequence). V dropped 3 bases and J dropped 7 bases, with 13 bases sitting between them. Source study methods: Quantification of nucleated cells was approximated via reference gene primer amplification. Assay used: immunoSEQ multiplex PCR; TCRdb lists only in-frame clones, some missing. V and J calls and clone size follow that table, whereas D and trimming were derived from the DNA. The sample lists some 350,000 clones; approximately 88% were seen once. Cohort 3 recovery required two negative PCRs, clearance, or symptom resolution.

The rearrangement links TRBV7-9 to TRBJ1-6, with D perhaps TRBD1 (6 bases). The sample comprised PBMCs or T cells enriched from blood (not recorded which). The clonotype was recovered from a man under 40 who had recovered from COVID-19. The CDR3 sequence: CASSFDRSGNSPLHF. Written as DNA, the CDR3 is TGTGCCAGCAGCTTCGACAGGAGTGGCAATTCACCCCTCCACTTT. The variable domain in full, with the rest retrieved from reference TRBV7-9 and TRBJ1-6, is DTGVSQNPRHKITKRGQNVTFRCDPISEHNRLYWYRQTLGQGPEFLTYFQNEAQLEKSRLLSDRFSAERPKGSFSTLEIQRTEQGDSAMYLCASSFDRSGNSPLHFGNGTRLTVT.